These 18 T cell receptor beta chains share one sample of origin, sequenced in a study of blood T cell repertoires in COVID-19. The data were produced by immunoSEQ multiplex PCR, yet TCRdb's version contains in-frame clones alone and is incomplete. This table holds 210,000 or so clones, more than 75% found once. The sample consisted of PBMCs or T cells enriched from blood (not recorded which). These receptor sequences come from a woman aged 40 to 49 with acute COVID-19.

The chain couples TRBV11-3 to TRBJ2-1, with TRBD1 identical over 8 bases. Germline CDR1 is SGHNT and CDR2 is YENEEA. V trimming: 5 bases; J trimming: 2 bases; junction bases outside the gene matches: 5. This CDR3 region has 15 residues. The CDR3 sequence: CASSPAGQAYNEQFF. CDR3 sequence (DNA): TGTGCCAGCAGCCCCGCGGGACAGGCCTACAATGAGCAGTTCTTC.

The chain has TRBV2 and TRBJ1-5, with D unresolved. V lost 6 bases, J lost 10 bases, and 19 bases lay in between. There are 14 residues in the CDR3. Germline V CDR1 and CDR2: SNHLY, FYNNEI. DNA of the CDR3: TGTGCCAGCAGGGACCCTCGCGGGCCCGGTCCCCAGCATTTT. Its translation: CASRDPRGPGPQHF.

The chain joins TRBV5-5 to TRBJ1-2, with D maybe TRBD1 (5 bases). Trimming removed 2 bases from V and 2 bases from J, with 13 bases in between. The CDR3 extends over 15 amino acids. Looked up from germline, CDR1 is SGHKS and CDR2 is YYEKEE (reference sequence). CDR3 region: CASSFSGLTNYGYTF. The CDR3 DNA follows: TGTGCCAGCAGCTTTTCAGGGCTCACCAACTATGGCTACACCTTC.

This clone was observed a single time. V and J are TRBV2 and TRBJ2-5; 7 bases align to TRBD1. The V gene end was trimmed by 1 base and the J gene end by 0 bases; junction bases not matched to a gene: 2. CDR3 length: 15 residues. Germline V gene data show CDR1 as SNHLY and CDR2 as FYNNEI. The CDR3 here is CASSEDRGYQETQYF. The CDR3 DNA sequence: TGTGCCAGCAGTGAAGACAGGGGTTACCAAGAGACCCAGTACTTC.

Concerning this clone itself: An end of the junction differs from the germline gene, which may be a read error. The chain recombines TRBV7-7 with TRBJ2-5; 12 bases map to TRBD1. The CDR3 extends over 16 amino acids. From germline, CDR1 is SSHAT and CDR2 FNYEAQ (reference sequence). The CDR3 here is CASSVVGQGAGETQYF. CDR3 DNA sequence: TGTGCTAGCAGCGTAGTGGGACAGGGGGCTGGGGAGACCCAGTACTTC.

The chain employs TRBV2 and TRBJ1-2; a weak D match, TRBD1 (6 bases). Between the trimmed V and J ends, which lost 9 bases and 5 bases, there was a span of 10 bases. The CDR3 extends over 11 amino acids. CDR1 is SNHLY, CDR2 FYNNEI, per germline. CDR3 nucleotide sequence: TGTGCCAGAAGGACAGTGTATGGCTACACCTTC. Its protein product is CARRTVYGYTF.

The V gene is TRBV30, the J gene TRBJ2-1, with TRBD2 matching 9 bases. V lost 3 bases and J lost 6; bases outside the gene matches: 9. The CDR3 spans 15 residues. Germline CDR1 reads GTSNPN; CDR2 reads SVGIG (reference sequence). CDR3: CAWSAGLASANEQFF. CDR3 nucleotides: TGTGCCTGGAGCGCAGGACTAGCGAGTGCCAATGAGCAGTTCTTC.

The chain links TRBV19 to TRBJ2-7; TRBD1 matches 7 bases. Germline loops: CDR1 LNHDA, CDR2 SQIVND (reference sequence). The length of the CDR3 is 14 residues. V was pared by 6 bases and J by 7 bases, with 12 bases of the junction left unmatched. The CDR3 coding sequence is TGTGCCAGTAGCAACACAGGGGCCACTGATGAGCAGTACTTC. This encodes CASSNTGATDEQYF. Full variable domain (outside the CDR3, taken from reference TRBV19 and TRBJ2-7): DGGITQSPKYLFRKEGQNVTLSCEQNLNHDAMYWYRQDPGQGLRLIYYSQIVNDFQKGDIAEGYSVSREKKESFPLTVTSAQKNPTAFYLCASSNTGATDEQYFGPGTRLTVT.

The chain carries TRBV3-1 (or the pseudogene TRBV3-2) and TRBJ1-4, with 9 bases matching TRBD1. There are 15 residues in the CDR3. From germline, CDR1 is LGHDT and CDR2 YNNKEL (reference sequence). V shed 0 bases and J 12 bases; nucleotides not matched to a gene: 8. In nucleotides, the CDR3 is TGTGCCAGCAGCCAAGAAGGGGGACAGGGTCGGGAACTGTTTTTT. Translation: CASSQEGGQGRELFF.

The J gene is TRBJ2-5, the V gene TRBV7-8, with D perhaps TRBD2 (6 bases). Trimming left V 5 bases short and J 5 bases short, with 21 bases between. The CDR3 is 16 amino acids. Germline CDR1 SGHVS, CDR2 FQNEAQ. The CDR3 nucleotides read TGTGCCAGCAGCGTAGAGGATGGTCTCCGGGGGGAGACCCAGTACTTC. Residues: CASSVEDGLRGETQYF.

This rearrangement joins TRBV28 to TRBJ1-4, with 10 positions matching TRBD1. V dropped 4 bases and J dropped 6; count of bases not matched to a gene: 11. CDR3 length equals 17 residues. CDR1 is MDHEN, CDR2 SYDVKM, per germline. CDR3 loop: CASSSGTGDMRDEKLFF. The CDR3 bases are TGTGCCAGCAGTTCCGGGACAGGGGATATGAGGGATGAAAAACTGTTTTTT.

The chain links TRBV4-1 to TRBJ2-5; unclear D gene. Germline V gene sequence: CDR1 MGHRA, CDR2 YSYEKL. V lost 6 bases to trimming and J lost 3 bases, with 14 bases between them. This CDR3 is 14 amino acids long. CDR3 residues: CASSSQGPEETQYF. The CDR3 DNA reads as TGCGCCAGCAGTAGCCAAGGTCCCGAAGAGACCCAGTACTTC.

This sequence joins TRBV7-2 and TRBJ1-2, with unresolved D. Germline V CDR1 and CDR2: SGHTA, FQGNSA. V lost 4 bases and J 8 bases, leaving 14 bases between the germline ends. The CDR3 loop spans 13 amino acids. Here the CDR3 reads CASSYAPNSGYTF. CDR3 DNA sequence: TGTGCCAGCAGCTACGCACCCAACAGCGGCTACACCTTC.

The chain has TRBV2 and TRBJ1-5, with a weak D call TRBD1 (5 bases). V was pared by 6 bases and J by 9 bases, with 12 bases between. The CDR3 runs to 12 residues. The germline CDR1 and CDR2 sequences are SNHLY and FYNNEI. The CDR3 sequence is CASRLDGGPQHF. Here the CDR3 DNA reads TGTGCCAGCAGATTAGACGGGGGGCCCCAGCATTTT.

This clone was detected only a few times. The junction departs from the called germline gene at one end, perhaps through a read error. The CDR3 DNA reads as TGTGCCAGCAGTGAAGCGTGGGGCATAGGGCTCTTC. Translating gives CASSEAWGIGLF. This rearrangement joins TRBV2 to TRBJ2-1; D might be TRBD1 (5 bases). The germline gives CDR1 SNHLY, CDR2 FYNNEI. The CDR3 has 12 residues.

The chain combines TRBV7-9 with TRBJ2-1; TRBD2 agrees at 9 bases. Trimming cost V 2 bases and J 7 bases; bases outside gene matches: 6. Germline CDR1 and CDR2: SEHNR and FQNEAQ (reference sequence). The length of the CDR3 is 15 residues. CDR3 in DNA: TGTGCCAGCAGCTTATCGCCGGGACTAGCTAATGAGCAGTTCTTC. It is translated as CASSLSPGLANEQFF. Using reference TRBV7-9 and TRBJ2-1 for the parts outside the CDR3, the full variable domain is DTGVSQNPRHKITKRGQNVTFRCDPISEHNRLYWYRQTLGQGPEFLTYFQNEAQLEKSRLLSDRFSAERPKGSFSTLEIQRTEQGDSAMYLCASSLSPGLANEQFFGPGTRLTVL.

V and J are TRBV28 and TRBJ1-6; tentative D call: TRBD1 (6 bases). The germline gives CDR1 MDHEN, CDR2 SYDVKM. The length of the CDR3 is 14 residues. The ends were cut back, 3 bases at V and 8 bases at J, with 11 bases in the middle. Written as DNA, the CDR3 is TGTGCCAGCAGTTTGCAGCAGGGGTATTCACCCCTCCACTTT. Translated, it gives CASSLQQGYSPLHF.

The chain uses TRBV7-2 and TRBJ2-5; 7 nucleotides align to TRBD1. This CDR3 is 14 amino acids long. CDR1 is SGHTA, CDR2 FQGNSA, per germline. V shed 5 bases and J 5 bases; nucleotides not matched to a gene: 8. CDR3 residues: CASSAETGQETQYF. For the CDR3, the DNA is TGTGCCAGCAGCGCCGAGACAGGGCAGGAGACCCAGTACTTC.